The source of this T cell receptor beta chain is a study of T cells expressing NK-cell markers. Germline V gene data show CDR1 as SGHTA and CDR2 as FQGTGA. This CDR3 region has 16 residues. One entry per CDR3 protein, without DNA, is what TCRdb gives after re-calling the 5' RACE reads. This repertoire includes 500,000 to 600,000 distinct CDR3 sequences. The V call is TRBV7-3, the J call TRBJ2-1. Sequencing input: blood T cells: a sorted CD56 or NKG2C T cell subset, CD4+ or CD8+ T cells, or bulk PBMC T cells (not recorded which). This clonotype was sampled from a man between 18 and 35 years old in good health. The CDR3 spells CASSSSAVGPYNEQFF.